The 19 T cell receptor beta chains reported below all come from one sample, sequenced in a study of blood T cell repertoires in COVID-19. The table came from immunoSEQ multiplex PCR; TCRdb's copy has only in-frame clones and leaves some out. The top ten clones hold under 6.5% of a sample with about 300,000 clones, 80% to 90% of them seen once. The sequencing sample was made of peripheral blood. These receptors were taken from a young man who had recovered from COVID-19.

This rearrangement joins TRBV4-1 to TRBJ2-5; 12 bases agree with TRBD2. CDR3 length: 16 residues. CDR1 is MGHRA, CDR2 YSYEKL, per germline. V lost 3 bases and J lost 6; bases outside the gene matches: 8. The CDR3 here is CASSHPTSGSMKTQYF. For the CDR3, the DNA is TGCGCCAGCAGCCACCCGACTAGCGGGAGTATGAAGACCCAGTACTTC.

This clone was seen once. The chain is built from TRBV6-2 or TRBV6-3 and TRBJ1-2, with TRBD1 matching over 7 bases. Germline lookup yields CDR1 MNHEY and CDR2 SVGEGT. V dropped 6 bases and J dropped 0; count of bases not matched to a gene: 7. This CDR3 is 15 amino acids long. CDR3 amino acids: CASSQLTGPNYGYTF. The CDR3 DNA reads TGTGCCAGCAGCCAATTGACAGGGCCTAACTATGGCTACACCTTC.

Written as DNA, the CDR3 is TGTGCCATCAGTGAGTCAGGCAAGACAGGGAGCTCTGGAAACACCATATATTTT. Translated: CAISESGKTGSSGNTIYF. The genes are TRBV10-3 and TRBJ1-3; 7 bases match TRBD1. This CDR3 has 18 amino acids. Trimming took 0 bases from V and 0 from J; bases not matched to a gene: 8. In germline, CDR1 is ENHRY, CDR2 SYGVKD.

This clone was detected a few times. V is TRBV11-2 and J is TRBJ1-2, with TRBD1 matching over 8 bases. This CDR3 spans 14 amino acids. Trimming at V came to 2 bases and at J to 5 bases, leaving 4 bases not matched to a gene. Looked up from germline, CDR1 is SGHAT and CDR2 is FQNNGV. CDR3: CASSLQGAGYGYTF. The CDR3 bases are TGTGCCAGCAGCTTACAGGGGGCAGGGTATGGCTACACCTTC. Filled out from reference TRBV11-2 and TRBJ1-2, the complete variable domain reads EAGVAQSPRYKIIEKRQSVAFWCNPISGHATLYWYQQILGQGPKLLIQFQNNGVVDDSQLPKDRFSAERLKGVDSTLKIQPAKLEDSAVYLCASSLQGAGYGYTFGSGTRLTVV.

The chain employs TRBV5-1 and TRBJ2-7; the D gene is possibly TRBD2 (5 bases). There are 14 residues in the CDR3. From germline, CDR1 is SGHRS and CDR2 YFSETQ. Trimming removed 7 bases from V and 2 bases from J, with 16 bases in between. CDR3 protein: CASGRDSGTYEQYF. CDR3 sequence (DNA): TGCGCCAGCGGCCGCGACTCGGGAACCTACGAGCAGTACTTC. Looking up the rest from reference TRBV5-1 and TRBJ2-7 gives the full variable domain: KAGVTQTPRYLIKTRGQQVTLSCSPISGHRSVSWYQQTPGQGLQFLFEYFSETQRNKGNFPGRFSGRQFSNSRSEMNVSTLELGDSALYLCASGRDSGTYEQYFGPGTRLTVT.

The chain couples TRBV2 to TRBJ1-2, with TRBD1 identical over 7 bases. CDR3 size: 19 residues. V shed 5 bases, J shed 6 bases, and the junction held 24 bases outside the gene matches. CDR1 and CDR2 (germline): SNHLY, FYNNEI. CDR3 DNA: TGTGCCAGCAGTCCGGTCTTCACAGGGGCACCCTCAGCTCGGGATGGCTACACCTTC. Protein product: CASSPVFTGAPSARDGYTF.

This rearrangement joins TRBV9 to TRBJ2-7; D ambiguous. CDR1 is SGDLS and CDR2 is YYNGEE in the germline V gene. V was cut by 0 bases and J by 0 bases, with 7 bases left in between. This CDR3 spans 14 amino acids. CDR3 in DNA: TGTGCCAGCAGCGTAGCTACGTCCTCCTACGAGCAGTACTTC. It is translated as CASSVATSSYEQYF. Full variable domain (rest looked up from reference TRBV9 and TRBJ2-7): DSGVTQTPKHLITATGQRVTLRCSPRSGDLSVYWYQQSLDQGLQFLIQYYNGEERAKGNILERFSAQQFPDLHSELNLSSLELGDSALYFCASSVATSSYEQYFGPGTRLTVT.

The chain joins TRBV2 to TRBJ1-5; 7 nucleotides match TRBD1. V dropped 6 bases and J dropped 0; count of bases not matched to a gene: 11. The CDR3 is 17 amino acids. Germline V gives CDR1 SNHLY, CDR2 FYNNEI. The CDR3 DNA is TGTGCCAGCAGCTCCGGGACAGACGCTTATAGCAATCAGCCCCAGCATTTT. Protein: CASSSGTDAYSNQPQHF.

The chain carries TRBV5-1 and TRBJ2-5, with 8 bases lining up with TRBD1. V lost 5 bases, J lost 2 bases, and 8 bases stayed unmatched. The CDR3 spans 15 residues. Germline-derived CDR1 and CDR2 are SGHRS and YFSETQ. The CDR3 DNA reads TGCGCCAGCAGAGACGGCAGGGGGCTTCAAGAGACCCAGTACTTC. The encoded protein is CASRDGRGLQETQYF. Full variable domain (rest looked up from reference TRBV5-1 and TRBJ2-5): KAGVTQTPRYLIKTRGQQVTLSCSPISGHRSVSWYQQTPGQGLQFLFEYFSETQRNKGNFPGRFSGRQFSNSRSEMNVSTLELGDSALYLCASRDGRGLQETQYFGPGTRLLVL.

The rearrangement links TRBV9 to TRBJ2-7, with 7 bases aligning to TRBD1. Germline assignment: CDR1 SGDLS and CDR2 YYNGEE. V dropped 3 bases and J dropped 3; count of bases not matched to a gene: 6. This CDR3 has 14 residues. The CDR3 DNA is TGTGCCAGCAGCGGAGGACAGGCGAGCTACGAGCAGTACTTC. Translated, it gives CASSGGQASYEQYF.

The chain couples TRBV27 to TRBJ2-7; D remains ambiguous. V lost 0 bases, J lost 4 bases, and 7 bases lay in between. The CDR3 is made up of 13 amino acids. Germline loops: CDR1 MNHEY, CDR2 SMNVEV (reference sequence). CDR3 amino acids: CASSLSRLYEQYF. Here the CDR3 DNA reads TGTGCCAGCAGTTTATCGAGGCTATACGAGCAGTACTTC.

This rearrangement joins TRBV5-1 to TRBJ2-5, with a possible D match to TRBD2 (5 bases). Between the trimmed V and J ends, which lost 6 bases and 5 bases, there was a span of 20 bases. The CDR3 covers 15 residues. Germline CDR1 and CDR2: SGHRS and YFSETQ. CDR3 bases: TGCGCCAGCAACTGGGGTTACGGGGAAGGGGAGACCCAGTACTTC. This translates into CASNWGYGEGETQYF.

The CDR3: CASSYREGKDSREQYF. CDR3 sequence (DNA): TGTGCCAGCAGTTACAGGGAGGGAAAAGATTCGAGGGAGCAGTACTTC. The J gene is TRBJ2-7, the V gene TRBV6-5; TRBD2 matches 7 bases. This CDR3 comprises 16 residues. With 2 bases clipped from V and 7 bases from J, the junction kept 14 bases outside the gene matches. Germline values: CDR1 MNHEY, CDR2 SVGAGI.

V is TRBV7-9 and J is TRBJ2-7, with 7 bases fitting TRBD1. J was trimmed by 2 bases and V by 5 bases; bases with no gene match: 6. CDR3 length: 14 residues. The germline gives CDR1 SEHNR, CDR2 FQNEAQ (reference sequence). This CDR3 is CASSLTGRAYEQYF. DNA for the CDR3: TGTGCCAGCAGCCTGACAGGGAGAGCCTACGAGCAGTACTTC.

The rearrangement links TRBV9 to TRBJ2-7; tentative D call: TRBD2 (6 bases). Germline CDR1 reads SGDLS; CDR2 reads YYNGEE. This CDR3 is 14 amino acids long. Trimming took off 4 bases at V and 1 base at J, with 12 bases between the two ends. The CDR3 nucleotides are TGTGCCAGCAGCTCAGGCGGGATGTCCTACGAGCAGTACTTC. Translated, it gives CASSSGGMSYEQYF.

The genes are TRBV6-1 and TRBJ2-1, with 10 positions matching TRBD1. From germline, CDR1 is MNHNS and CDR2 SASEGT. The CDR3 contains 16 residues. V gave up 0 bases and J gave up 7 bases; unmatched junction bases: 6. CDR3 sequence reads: CASSEAVGQGSNEQFF. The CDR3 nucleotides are TGTGCCAGCAGTGAAGCTGTGGGACAGGGGTCGAATGAGCAGTTCTTC.

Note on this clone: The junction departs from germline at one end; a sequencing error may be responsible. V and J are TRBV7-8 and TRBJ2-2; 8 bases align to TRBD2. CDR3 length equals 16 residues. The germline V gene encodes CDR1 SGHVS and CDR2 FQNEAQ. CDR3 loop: CASKAGTSGNAGELFF. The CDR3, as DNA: TGTGCCAGCAAAGCCGGGACTAGTGGGAACGCCGGGGAGCTGTTTTTT.

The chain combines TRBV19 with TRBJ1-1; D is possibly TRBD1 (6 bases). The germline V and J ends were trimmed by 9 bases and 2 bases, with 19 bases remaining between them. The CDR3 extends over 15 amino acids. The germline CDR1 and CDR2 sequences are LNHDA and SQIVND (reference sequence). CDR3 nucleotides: TGTGCCAGCTCAGACAGGCTTAAAACTAACACTGAAGCTTTCTTT. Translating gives CASSDRLKTNTEAFF.

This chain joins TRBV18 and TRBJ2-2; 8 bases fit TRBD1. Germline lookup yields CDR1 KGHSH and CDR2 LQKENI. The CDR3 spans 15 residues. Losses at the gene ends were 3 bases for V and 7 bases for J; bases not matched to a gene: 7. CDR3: CASSPRTGSDGELFF. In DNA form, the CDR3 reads TGTGCCAGCTCACCCCGGACAGGGTCGGACGGGGAGCTGTTTTTT.